This note documents a single T cell receptor (beta chain) sequence. Its antigen is as yet unknown. This same CDR3 is encoded by further DNA sequences in the sample. V was shortened by 3 bases and J by 2 bases, with 7 bases between the two germline ends. Germline values: CDR1 KGHSH, CDR2 LQKENI. The CDR3 covers 13 residues. Profiling relied on immunoSEQ multiplex PCR, and the TCRdb table lists in-frame clones only, not all of them. The sample records 2 million to 3 million clones, more than 90% being singletons. These data originate in a study of shared clonotypes between healthy human individuals. Findings and caveats of the study: Sorted-subset samples were not fully sequenced, rarefaction indicated.

This TCR was sampled from a man aged 18-30 years in good health. The chain links TRBV18 to TRBJ2-5; D unresolved. Sequencing was performed on naive CD4+ T cells sorted from blood. Documented subset: CD45RA+ positively selected. The CDR3 is CASSPGFQETQYF. In nucleotides, the CDR3 is TGTGCCAGCTCACCCGGATTTCAAGAGACCCAGTACTTC.